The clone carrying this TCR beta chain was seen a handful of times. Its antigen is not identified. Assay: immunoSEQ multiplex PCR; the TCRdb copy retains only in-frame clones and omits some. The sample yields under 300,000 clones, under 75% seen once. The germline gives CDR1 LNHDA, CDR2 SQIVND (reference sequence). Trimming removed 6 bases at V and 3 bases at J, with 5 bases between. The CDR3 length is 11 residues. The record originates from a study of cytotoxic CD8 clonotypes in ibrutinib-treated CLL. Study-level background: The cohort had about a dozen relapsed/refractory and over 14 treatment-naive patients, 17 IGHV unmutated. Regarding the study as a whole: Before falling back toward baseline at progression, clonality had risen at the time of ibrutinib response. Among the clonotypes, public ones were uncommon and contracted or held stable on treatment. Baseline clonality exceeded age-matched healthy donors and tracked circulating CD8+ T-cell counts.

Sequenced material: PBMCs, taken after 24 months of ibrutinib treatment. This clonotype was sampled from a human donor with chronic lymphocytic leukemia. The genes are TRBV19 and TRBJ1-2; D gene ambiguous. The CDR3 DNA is TGTGCCAGTAGCTGGGACTATGGCTACACCTTC. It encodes CASSWDYGYTF.